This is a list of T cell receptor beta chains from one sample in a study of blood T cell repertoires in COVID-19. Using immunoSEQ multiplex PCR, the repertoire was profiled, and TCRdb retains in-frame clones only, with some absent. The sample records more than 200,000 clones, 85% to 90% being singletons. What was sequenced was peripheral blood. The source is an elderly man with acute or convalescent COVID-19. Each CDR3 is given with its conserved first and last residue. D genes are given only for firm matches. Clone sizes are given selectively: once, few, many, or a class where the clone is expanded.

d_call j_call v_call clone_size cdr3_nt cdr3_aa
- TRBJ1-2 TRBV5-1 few TGCGCCAGCAGCTGGTCGGGAGTCGATGGCTACACCTTC CASSWSGVDGYTF
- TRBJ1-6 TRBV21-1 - TGTGCCAGCAGTAATAAACAGGGGGTGCAATCACCCCTCCACTTT CASSNKQGVQSPLHF
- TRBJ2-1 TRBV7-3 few TGTGCCAGCAGCTTAGGAGGGGTTACCTACAATGAGCAGTTCTTC CASSLGGVTYNEQFF
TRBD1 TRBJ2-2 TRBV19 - TGTGCCAGTCTGGCGACAGGGCGGTTAGCCGGGGAGCTGTTTTTT CASLATGRLAGELFF
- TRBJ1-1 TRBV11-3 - TGTGCCAGCAGCGGACAATACACTGAAGCTTTCTTT CASSGQYTEAFF
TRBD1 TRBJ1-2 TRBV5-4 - TGTGCCAGCAGCCCGACAGGGGGTGGCTACACCTTC CASSPTGGGYTF
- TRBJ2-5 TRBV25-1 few TGTGCCAGCAGTCGCGGAGGGACAGCGGAACAAGAGACCCAGTACTTC CASSRGGTAEQETQYF
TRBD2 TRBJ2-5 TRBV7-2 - TGTGCCAGCAGCCCCCTGGGGGGACTAACCAAGGAGACCCAGTACTTC CASSPLGGLTKETQYF
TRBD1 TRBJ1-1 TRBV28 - TGTGCCAGCAGTCTCCGACAGGGCCACACTGAAGCTTTCTTT CASSLRQGHTEAFF
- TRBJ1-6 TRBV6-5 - TGTGCCAGCAGACAGTATAATTCACCCCTCCACTTT CASRQYNSPLHF
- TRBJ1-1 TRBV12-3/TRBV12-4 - TGTGCCAGCAGTCAGATGAACACTGAAGCTTTCTTT CASSQMNTEAFF
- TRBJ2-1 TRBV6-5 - TGTGCCAGCAGTTACGGGGAGGGGGGAAATGAGCAGTTCTTC CASSYGEGGNEQFF
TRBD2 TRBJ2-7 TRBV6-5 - TGTGCCAGCAGTTACGGTAGCGGGAGGGCCTACGAGCAGTACTTC CASSYGSGRAYEQYF
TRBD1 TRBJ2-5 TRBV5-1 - TGCGCCAGCAGGGCTACAGGGGGCCACTACCAAGAGACCCAGTACTTC CASRATGGHYQETQYF
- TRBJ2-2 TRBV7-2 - TGTGCCAGCAGCTTAGCGGGGGGGCTCGGACCCGGGGAGCTGTTTTTT CASSLAGGLGPGELFF
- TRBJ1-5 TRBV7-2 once TGTGCCAGCAGCTTGCCTCAGGGCAATCAGCCCCAGCATTTT CASSLPQGNQPQHF
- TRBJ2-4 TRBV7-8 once TGTGCCAGCAGCTTATATGCCAAAAACATTCAGTACTTC CASSLYAKNIQYF
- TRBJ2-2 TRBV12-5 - TGTGCTAGCGCAGACAGTAACACCGGGGAGCTGTTTTTT CASADSNTGELFF
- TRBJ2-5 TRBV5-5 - TGTGCCAGCAGCTTGACTAGGGGGGAGACCCAGTACTTC CASSLTRGETQYF
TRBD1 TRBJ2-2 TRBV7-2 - TGTGCCAGCAGCCTTCTCCGCCGACAGGGGGCAGCCGGGGAGCTGTTTTTT CASSLLRRQGAAGELFF
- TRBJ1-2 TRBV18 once TGTGCCAGCTCACCACGGACAGTTGATGACTACACCTTC CASSPRTVDDYTF
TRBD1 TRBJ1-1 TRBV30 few TGTGCCTGGAGCACAAACGGACAGGGGACCTCGACTGAAGCTTTCTTT CAWSTNGQGTSTEAFF
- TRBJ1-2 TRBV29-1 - TGCAGCGTTGAAGACGCGGGCTACACCTTC CSVEDAGYTF
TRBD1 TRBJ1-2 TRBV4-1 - TGCGCCAGCAGTCCTACCGGGACAGGGTTTAACTATGGCTACACCTTC CASSPTGTGFNYGYTF
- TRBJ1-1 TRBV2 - TGTGCCAGCAGGGGGCAGGGATTGAACACTGAAGCTTTCTTT CASRGQGLNTEAFF
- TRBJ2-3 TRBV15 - TGTGCCACCAGCAGAGATCTGTCAGCGGATACGCAGTATTTT CATSRDLSADTQYF
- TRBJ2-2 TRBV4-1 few TGCGCCAGCAGCCAAGGAATCACAGGGAGCACCGGGGAGCTGTTTTTT CASSQGITGSTGELFF
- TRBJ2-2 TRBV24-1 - TGTGCCACAGCCAGGGGCTCAGGGGAGCTGTTTTTT CATARGSGELFF
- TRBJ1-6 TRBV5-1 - TGCGCCAGCAGCGAGGTTACAGGGCCTTCACCCCTCCACTTT CASSEVTGPSPLHF